This T cell receptor (beta chain) is from a study of cytomegalovirus exposure and HLA in healthy donors. Study outcomes and limitations: About 87% or about 30% of the time was how often most TCR beta V segments were productive, according to an earlier analysis.

The primer mix had 60 Vbeta and 13 Jbeta primers. Libraries were prepared by immunoSEQ multiplex PCR; TCRdb keeps only in-frame clonotypes and omits some of them. Among about 180,000 clones listed, 60% to 85% were seen once. This clone was counted a few times. As yet, its antigen is unknown. CDR1 is LGHNA and CDR2 is YSLEER in the germline V gene. V lost 3 bases, J lost 8 bases, and 13 bases stayed unmatched. The CDR3 extends over 16 amino acids. The source of this sequence is a man in his forties or fifties in good health and CMV-seronegative. Sample: PBMCs. This chain uses TRBV4-3 with TRBJ2-3, with 8 bases aligning to TRBD2. The DNA of the CDR3 is TGCGCCAGCAGCCAGGTCAGGCGGGGGGCCGGGGGTACGCAGTATTTT. It codes for CASSQVRRGAGGTQYF.